A single sample gave rise to the 31 T cell receptor beta chains below, sequenced in a study of cytomegalovirus exposure and HLA in healthy donors. Primers included in the PCR were 60 Vbeta and 13 Jbeta primers. Assay used: immunoSEQ multiplex PCR; TCRdb lists only in-frame clones, some missing. The repertoire holds roughly 180,000 clones, approximately 88% seen once, with approximately 0.25% in the top ten. Specimen: PBMCs. The receptor set was obtained from a boy between 5 and 17 years old in good health and CMV-seronegative.

The genes are TRBV5-1 and TRBJ2-7; unclear D gene. The CDR3 is made up of 14 amino acids. V was pared by 2 bases and J by 2 bases, with 11 bases between. Germline V gene sequence: CDR1 SGHRS, CDR2 YFSETQ. The CDR3 DNA follows: TGCGCCAGCAGCTTCTGGCAGGAAGCCTACGAGCAGTACTTC. Protein sequence: CASSFWQEAYEQYF.

This clone occurred a few times. The chain links TRBV11-2 to TRBJ1-1; TRBD1 matches 7 bases. The V gene's germline CDR1 is SGHAT and CDR2 FQNNGV. The J segment lost 1 base and the V segment lost 5 bases, leaving 4 bases of the junction unmatched. The CDR3 contains 14 residues. This CDR3 is CASSAGQQNTEAFF. For the CDR3, the DNA is TGTGCCAGCAGCGCGGGACAGCAGAACACTGAAGCTTTCTTT.

Only a few counts were recorded for this clone. The gene calls are TRBV6-1 and TRBJ2-6, with D possibly matching TRBD1 (5 bases). CDR1 is MNHNS and CDR2 is SASEGT in the germline V gene. CDR3 length: 15 residues. The V gene lost 4 bases and the J gene lost 0 bases, with 7 bases spanning the gap. Written as DNA, the CDR3 is TGTGCCAGCAGTGGACAGAACTCTGGGGCCAACGTCCTGACTTTC. Its protein is CASSGQNSGANVLTF.

The V call is TRBV27, the J call TRBJ2-5; a weak D match, TRBD1 (6 bases). The germline V gene has CDR1 MNHEY and CDR2 SMNVEV (reference sequence). V shed 3 bases and J shed 4 bases, with 24 bases lying between them. The CDR3 runs 18 residues. Written as DNA, the CDR3 is TGTGCCAGCAGTTTTAGGGCGCCGCTGTTGGGGGCGCGAGAGACCCAGTACTTC. This encodes CASSFRAPLLGARETQYF.

This rearrangement joins TRBV7-9 to TRBJ2-7; TRBD1 is a possible D gene (5 bases). CDR1 and CDR2 (germline): SEHNR, FQNEAQ (reference sequence). V lost 1 base and J lost 5, with 12 bases in between. CDR3 length: 14 amino acids. The CDR3 protein is CASSLVRGQDEQYF. The CDR3 region has the DNA TGTGCCAGCAGCTTAGTTAGGGGTCAGGACGAGCAGTACTTC.

The chain combines TRBV6-1 with TRBJ1-1; 7 positions agree with TRBD1. V shed 6 bases and J 10 bases; nucleotides not matched to a gene: 8. Germline V gene data show CDR1 as MNHNS and CDR2 as SASEGT. This CDR3 has 12 amino acids. CDR3 sequence (DNA): TGTGCCAGCAGCAGACAGGGTGCGAGAGCTTTCTTT. Translation: CASSRQGARAFF.

The chain couples TRBV5-1 to TRBJ2-5; TRBD1 is a possible D gene (5 bases). CDR1 is SGHRS, CDR2 YFSETQ, per germline. This CDR3 contains 13 residues. V lost 2 bases to trimming and J lost 3 bases, with 8 bases between them. CDR3 in DNA: TGCGCCAGCAGCTTTGGACAAAAAGAGACCCAGTACTTC. Encoded protein: CASSFGQKETQYF.

This chain joins TRBV9 and TRBJ1-4; 7 bases map to TRBD1. Germline lookup yields CDR1 SGDLS and CDR2 YYNGEE. This CDR3 region has 19 residues. Germline trimming cut 4 bases from V and 8 bases from J; bases unmatched to any gene: 23. The CDR3 loop reads CASSPQTRTGLRSGEKLFF. For the CDR3, the DNA is TGTGCCAGCAGCCCCCAAACCCGGACAGGCTTAAGGAGCGGAGAAAAACTGTTTTTT.

The chain uses TRBV11-2 and TRBJ2-5, with D tentatively TRBD2 (5 bases). This CDR3 has 15 amino acids. Trimming left V 5 bases short and J 6 bases short, with 19 bases between. Germline V gene data show CDR1 as SGHAT and CDR2 as FQNNGV. The CDR3 DNA is TGTGCCAGCAGCCCTTTGAGTAGCGTGAAACAGACCCAGTACTTC. This codes for CASSPLSSVKQTQYF.

The chain recombines TRBV10-3 with TRBJ2-7; no definite D call. The CDR3 totals 11 residues. Germline values: CDR1 ENHRY, CDR2 SYGVKD. Between the trimmed V and J ends, which lost 4 bases and 7 bases, there was a span of 8 bases. In DNA, the CDR3 is TGTGCCATCAGTGTCGGGTGGGAGCAGTACTTC. Amino acids: CAISVGWEQYF.

The CDR3 DNA reads as TGTGCCATCAGCTCAAGGGGGAATTATGAGCAGTTCTTC. The encoded protein is CAISSRGNYEQFF. The rearrangement joins TRBV10-3 to TRBJ2-1, with D perhaps matching TRBD1 (6 bases). The CDR3 loop spans 13 amino acids. Per germline, CDR1 ENHRY and CDR2 SYGVKD. Trimming shortened V by 6 bases and J by 8 bases, and 14 bases separated the two germline ends.

The chain recombines TRBV11-2 with TRBJ1-1; D is ambiguous. The V gene lost 0 bases and the J gene lost 1 base, with 6 bases spanning the gap. The CDR3 is 14 amino acids. Germline CDR1 is SGHAT and CDR2 is FQNNGV. The CDR3 is CASSLDSWNTEAFF. The CDR3 DNA is TGTGCCAGCAGCTTAGATAGTTGGAACACTGAAGCTTTCTTT.

The chain has TRBV7-9 and TRBJ1-4; D possibly corresponds to TRBD1 (5 bases). With 2 bases removed from V and 6 bases from J, the gap between germline ends came to 10 bases. The CDR3 contains 14 residues. Germline V gene data show CDR1 as SEHNR and CDR2 as FQNEAQ (reference sequence). CDR3 loop: CASSLLGVDEKLFF. CDR3 nucleotides: TGTGCCAGCAGCTTATTAGGGGTGGATGAAAAACTGTTTTTT.

This chain uses TRBV19 with TRBJ2-1; TRBD2 might be the D (6 bases). CDR3 length: 15 residues. Germline V gives CDR1 LNHDA, CDR2 SQIVND (reference sequence). Trimming removed 3 bases at V and 0 bases at J, with 9 bases between. The chain's CDR3 is CASSMRDHSYNEQFF. The DNA for the CDR3 is TGTGCCAGTAGTATGCGGGACCACTCCTACAATGAGCAGTTCTTC.

This rearrangement joins TRBV19 to TRBJ1-1; D remains unclear. Trimming left V 5 bases short and J 1 base short, with 8 bases between. CDR1 is LNHDA, CDR2 SQIVND, per germline (reference sequence). The CDR3 has 13 residues. The CDR3 sequence is CASSVGRNTEAFF. For the CDR3, the DNA is TGTGCCAGTAGTGTGGGGAGGAACACTGAAGCTTTCTTT. The full variable domain, its missing parts supplied by reference TRBV19 and TRBJ1-1, is DGGITQSPKYLFRKEGQNVTLSCEQNLNHDAMYWYRQDPGQGLRLIYYSQIVNDFQKGDIAEGYSVSREKKESFPLTVTSAQKNPTAFYLCASSVGRNTEAFFGQGTRLTVV.

This clone was detected only once. This chain's CDR3 is CASSQYGRSAGGPGYNEQFF. CDR3 DNA: TGCGCCAGCAGTCAATACGGGCGTTCAGCGGGAGGGCCGGGTTACAATGAGCAGTTCTTC. The rearrangement uses TRBV23-1 and TRBJ2-1, with 10 bases identical to TRBD2. TRBV23-1 is sorted into the ORF group, with uncertain function. Unmatched junction bases numbered 16, after V lost 1 base and J lost 4 bases. This CDR3 has 20 amino acids.

J is TRBJ2-7 and V is TRBV2, with TRBD1 matching over 10 bases. V trimming: 7 bases; J trimming: 3 bases; junction bases outside the gene matches: 9. CDR1 and CDR2 from the germline V gene are SNHLY and FYNNEI. The CDR3 loop spans 15 amino acids. CDR3 protein: CASKVSGQGVYEQYF. In nucleotides, the CDR3 is TGTGCCAGCAAGGTTTCCGGACAGGGGGTCTACGAGCAGTACTTC.

This rearrangement joins TRBV5-6 to TRBJ1-2; perhaps TRBD1 as D (5 bases). Looked up from germline, CDR1 is SGHDT and CDR2 is YYEEEE. This CDR3 has 14 residues. The ends were cut back, 0 bases at V and 2 bases at J, with 8 bases in the middle. In nucleotides, the CDR3 is TGTGCCAGCAGCTTGGAAGGGGTAAACTATGGCTACACCTTC. Translation: CASSLEGVNYGYTF.

The chain employs TRBV18 and TRBJ2-7, with 7 bases aligning to TRBD1. The CDR3 has 16 amino acids. V dropped 2 bases and J dropped 0; count of bases not matched to a gene: 7. Germline V gene sequence: CDR1 KGHSH, CDR2 LQKENI. CDR3 sequence: CASSPKGQTSSYEQYF. Here the CDR3 DNA reads TGTGCCAGCTCACCAAAGGGACAGACGAGCTCCTACGAGCAGTACTTC.

DNA of the CDR3: TGTGCCAGCAGTGAATCTTTGGTCGGCAGGGGCTTCTATGGCTACACCTTC. Its protein product is CASSESLVGRGFYGYTF. The J gene is TRBJ1-2, the V gene TRBV2; tentatively, D is TRBD1 (6 bases). Germline-derived CDR1 and CDR2 are SNHLY and FYNNEI. V dropped 2 bases and J dropped 4 bases, with 20 bases sitting between them. The CDR3 is made up of 17 amino acids.

The chain carries TRBV11-3 and TRBJ2-3; 7 bases are a match to TRBD2. The ends lost 0 bases at V and 8 bases at J; junction bases unmatched: 2. The CDR3 consists of 13 residues. In germline, CDR1 is SGHNT, CDR2 YENEEA. The CDR3 nucleotides are TGTGCCAGCAGCTTAGATTCGGGGGGTACGCAGTATTTT. It translates to CASSLDSGGTQYF.

The J gene is TRBJ2-1, the V gene TRBV7-2; 10 bases are shared with TRBD2. The CDR3 loop spans 16 amino acids. The V segment lost 5 bases and the J segment 2 bases; nucleotides outside the gene matches: 6. Germline lookup yields CDR1 SGHTA and CDR2 FQGNSA. The CDR3 sequence is CASSRKSGGAYNEQFF. The CDR3 DNA follows: TGTGCCAGCAGCCGCAAAAGCGGGGGGGCCTACAATGAGCAGTTCTTC.

This clone was counted a single time. V usage is TRBV4-1 and J usage is TRBJ2-2; D is perhaps TRBD2 (5 bases). V lost 1 base to trimming and J lost 7 bases, with 10 bases between them. CDR1 and CDR2 (germline): MGHRA, YSYEKL. This CDR3 has 14 residues. As DNA, the CDR3 is TGCGCCAGCAGCCAAGCAGCGAGCGGCGGGGAGCTGTTTTTT. The encoded protein is CASSQAASGGELFF.

This rearrangement joins TRBV30 to TRBJ1-4, with D possibly being TRBD1 (5 bases). This CDR3 region has 15 residues. The germline V and J ends were trimmed by 1 base and 8 bases, with 17 bases remaining between them. Germline CDR1 and CDR2: GTSNPN and SVGIG (reference sequence). This CDR3 is CAWSALGQGSEKLFF. DNA for the CDR3: TGTGCCTGGAGTGCCCTAGGGCAGGGATCCGAAAAACTGTTTTTT.

The V call is TRBV7-2, the J call TRBJ2-1, with D possibly TRBD1 on 5 matching bases. In germline, CDR1 is SGHTA, CDR2 FQGNSA. There are 15 residues in the CDR3. V was shortened by 6 bases and J by 7 bases, with 19 bases between the two germline ends. The CDR3 sequence is CASSRRAPGMNEQFF. The CDR3 DNA is TGTGCCAGCAGTCGTCGGGCCCCAGGGATGAATGAGCAGTTCTTC.

The chain employs TRBV6-1 and TRBJ2-5, with TRBD1 identical over 10 bases. Losses at the gene ends were 7 bases for V and 6 bases for J; bases not matched to a gene: 11. CDR3 length: 15 amino acids. Germline CDR1 and CDR2: MNHNS and SASEGT. The CDR3 loop reads CASIEDRGISQTQYF. The CDR3 DNA reads as TGTGCCAGCATCGAGGACAGGGGGATCAGCCAGACCCAGTACTTC.

This clone was picked up one time. The chain recombines TRBV27 with TRBJ2-5; TRBD2 is a possible D gene (6 bases). Germline loops: CDR1 MNHEY, CDR2 SMNVEV (reference sequence). CDR3 length: 16 amino acids. V dropped 5 bases and J dropped 1 base, with 17 bases sitting between them. The chain's CDR3 is CASSTLAGTAQETQYF. The CDR3 DNA follows: TGTGCCAGCAGTACCTTGGCCGGGACTGCCCAAGAGACCCAGTACTTC.

The rearrangement uses TRBV28 and TRBJ2-3, with 8 bases lining up with TRBD2. This CDR3 region has 15 residues. The ends lost 6 bases at V and 4 bases at J; junction bases unmatched: 9. Germline V gene lookup returns CDR1 MDHEN and CDR2 SYDVKM. The CDR3 coding sequence is TGTGCCAGCAGCAATAGCGGGATATGGGCAGATACGCAGTATTTT. As protein: CASSNSGIWADTQYF.

This clone was seen a few times. The gene calls are TRBV18 and TRBJ1-1; a possible D gene is TRBD1 (5 bases). The CDR3 is made up of 15 amino acids. V gave up 1 base and J gave up 3 bases, with 12 bases separating them. The germline CDR1 and CDR2 sequences are KGHSH and LQKENI. CDR3 sequence: CASSPRTAGDTEAFF. CDR3 DNA sequence: TGTGCCAGCTCACCACGGACGGCGGGGGACACTGAAGCTTTCTTT. The variable domain in full, completed from reference TRBV18 and TRBJ1-1, reads NAGVMQNPRHLVRRRGQEARLRCSPMKGHSHVYWYRQLPEEGLKFMVYLQKENIIDESGMPKERFSAEFPKEGPSILRIQQVVRGDSAAYFCASSPRTAGDTEAFFGQGTRLTVV.

This clone appeared a single time. One end of the junction is discordant with germline, which a read error may explain. The chain recombines TRBV6-4 with TRBJ1-5; D call uncertain. The germline gives CDR1 MRHNA, CDR2 SNTAGT. This CDR3 spans 12 amino acids. The CDR3 sequence: CASCDRRQPQHF. The CDR3, as DNA: TGTGCCAGCTGTGATCGTAGACAGCCCCAGCATTTT.

The J gene is TRBJ1-5, the V gene TRBV4-2, with D possibly TRBD1 on 6 matching bases. Trimming removed 0 bases from V and 6 bases from J, with 12 bases in between. CDR1 LGHNA and CDR2 YNFKEQ come from the germline V gene. The CDR3 is 15 amino acids. The CDR3 DNA follows: TGTGCCAGCAGCCAAGATACGGCAGGGGTTCAGCCCCAGCATTTT. Translation: CASSQDTAGVQPQHF.